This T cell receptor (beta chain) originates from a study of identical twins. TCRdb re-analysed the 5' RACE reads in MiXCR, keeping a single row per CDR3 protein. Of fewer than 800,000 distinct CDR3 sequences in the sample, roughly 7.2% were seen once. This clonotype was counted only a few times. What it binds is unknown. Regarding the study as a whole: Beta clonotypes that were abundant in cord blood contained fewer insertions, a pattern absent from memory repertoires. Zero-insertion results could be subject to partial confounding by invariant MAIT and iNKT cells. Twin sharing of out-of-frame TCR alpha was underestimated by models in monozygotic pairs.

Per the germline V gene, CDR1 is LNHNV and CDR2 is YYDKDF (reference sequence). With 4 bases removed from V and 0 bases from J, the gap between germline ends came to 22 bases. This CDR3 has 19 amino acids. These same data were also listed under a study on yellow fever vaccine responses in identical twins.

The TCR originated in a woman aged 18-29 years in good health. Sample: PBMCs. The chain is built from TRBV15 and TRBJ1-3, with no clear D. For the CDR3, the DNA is TGTGCCACCAGCATACTCTCCCGGTTCGGCGTGAGCTCTGGAAACACCATATATTTT. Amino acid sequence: CATSILSRFGVSSGNTIYF.